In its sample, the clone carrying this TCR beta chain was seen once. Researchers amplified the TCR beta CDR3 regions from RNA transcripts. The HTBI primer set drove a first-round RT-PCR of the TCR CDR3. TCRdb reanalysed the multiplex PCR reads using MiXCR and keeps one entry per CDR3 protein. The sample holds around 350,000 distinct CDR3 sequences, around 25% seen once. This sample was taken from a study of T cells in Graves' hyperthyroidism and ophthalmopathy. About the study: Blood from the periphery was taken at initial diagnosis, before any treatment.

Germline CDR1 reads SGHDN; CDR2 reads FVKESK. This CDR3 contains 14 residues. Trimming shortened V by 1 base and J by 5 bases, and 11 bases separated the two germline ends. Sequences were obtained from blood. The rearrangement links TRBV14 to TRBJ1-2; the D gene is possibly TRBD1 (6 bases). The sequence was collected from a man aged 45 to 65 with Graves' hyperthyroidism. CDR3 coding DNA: TGTGCCAGCAGCCAAGGTGCTCAGGGGTATGGCTACACCTTC. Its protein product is CASSQGAQGYGYTF.